This record concerns one TCR beta chain sequence. This clonotype has a count of ten or more. What this receptor recognizes is not known. Qualities for individual bases were not recorded, and no much larger clone is one base off. TCR beta CDR3 regions were amplified from RNA transcripts for repertoire sequencing. HTBI primers and the Qiagen OneStep RT-PCR kit were used in a first-round RT-PCR, which was followed by a second-round multiplex PCR, size selection and purification. Libraries were sequenced on an Illumina HiSeq2000 using paired-end 100 bp reads. The original methods were these. SOAPnuke was used to process the reads, removing any read that contained adapters or uncalled bases, had a mean Phred below 15, or lacked an exact match to the constant primer or identifier. COPE v1.2.5 was used to merge the high-quality paired reads. Unique nucleotide sequences were defined as clonotypes and aligned to IMGT TRB V, D and J references using MiTCR v1.1. The analysis was limited to V-J combinations with a frequency above 0.0001, which together covered more than 98% of repertoires. For each V-J combination, a TCR clonal expansion and chaos score was defined as the ratio of F50 clonal expansion to chaos observed in the TCRdist matrix. Welch's t-statistics and random forest were used to reduce the features to about twelve V-J combinations, which were then used as input to a naive Bayes classifier. Thyroid-blood repertoire similarity was quantified with the Morisita-Horn index. Through fastp at Q25 and MiXCR, TCRdb rebuilt clones from the public reads, retaining in-frame beta chains. When rows share a CDR3 protein, they turn into one entry using the most common DNA and genes. These V and J calls originate from TCRdb's pipeline instead of the authors' own analysis. The sample table shows 400,000 or so distinct CDR3 sequences, and roughly 17% are seen once. 2.4% of the sample is in the top ten clones.

Stable hyperthyroidism was defined as no progression to ophthalmopathy within 18 months of follow-up. The hyperthyroidism patients were 18 to 65 years old and newly diagnosed, with a disease duration of less than 2 months. Anyone with other autoimmune diseases, uncontrolled infections, pregnancy or lactation was excluded from the study. Diagnosis relied on clinical symptoms, serum thyroxine, TRAb, thyroid ultrasound and orbital computed tomography. Ficoll-Paque density gradient centrifugation was used to isolate PBMCs from 9.5 to 10 ml of fresh peripheral blood. Total RNA was extracted with Trizol reagent and quality-checked on an Agilent 2100 Bioanalyzer. This entry comes from a study of Graves' ophthalmopathy and Graves' hyperthyroidism (dated by TCRdb to the late 2010s). For context, the study as a whole: Peripheral blood was collected at initial diagnosis, prior to any treatment. To tell Graves' ophthalmopathy apart from Graves' hyperthyroidism, and to predict which patients would progress to ophthalmopathy, the study relied on TCR beta repertoire signatures. In total, 135 blood samples were TCR-sequenced: 40 to 45 ophthalmopathy, some 75 hyperthyroidism and roughly 17 hyperthyroidism-to-ophthalmopathy patients. To explore V-J signatures that distinguish ophthalmopathy from hyperthyroidism, a discovery set of about a hundred patients was enrolled, made up of around 40 with ophthalmopathy and 57 with stable hyperthyroidism. For independent validation, a separate cohort was made up of 18 hyperthyroidism patients plus 17 patients who later progressed from hyperthyroidism to ophthalmopathy. T-cell repertoires of thyroid tissue and blood were compared in 5 or 6 hyperthyroidism patients. Following sample collection, hyperthyroidism patients were given methimazole at a starting dose of 30 mg daily, and ophthalmopathy patients were given high-dose intravenous methylprednisolone.

General conclusions and limits of the study: Most expanded thyroid clonotypes with frequency above 0.001 were also detected in blood, suggesting blood repertoires may reflect the thyroid immune response. The 13-signature model separated ophthalmopathy from stable hyperthyroidism with 85% to 90% sensitivity and about 81% specificity in cross-validation, and 80%/75% in the test set. Sample size was not statistically predetermined, and group allocation was not concealed from the investigators. In validation, the model predicted ophthalmopathy progression with 55% to 71% sensitivity and roughly 78% specificity; some 13 predicted patients were CT-confirmed with GO in a median of 6.5 months.

The CDR3 holds 13 amino acids from the cysteine to the phenylalanine. Only CDR3 DNA remains: 39 bases, in frame from the first base. Clipping removes 3 bases from V and 7 bases from J, with 7 as the unmatched junction base count. From the germline V gene (reference sequence), CDR1 is GTSNPN and CDR2 is SVGIG. Source material: peripheral blood. This clonotype originated in an adult woman with stable Graves' hyperthyroidism. The rearrangement combines TRBV30 with TRBJ2-3, with 7 middle bases fitting TRBD1. The nucleotide sequence reads TGTGCCTGGAGCAGGACAGGAATAAATACGCAGTATTTT. This codes for CAWSRTGINTQYF. With the rest looked up from the reference TRBV30 and TRBJ2-3 genes rather than sequenced, the full variable domain is SQTIHQWPATLVQPVGSPLSLECTVEGTSNPNLYWYRQAAGRGLQLLFYSVGIGQISSEVPQNLSASRPQDRQFILSSKKLLLSDSGFYLCAWSRTGINTQYFGPGTRLTVL.